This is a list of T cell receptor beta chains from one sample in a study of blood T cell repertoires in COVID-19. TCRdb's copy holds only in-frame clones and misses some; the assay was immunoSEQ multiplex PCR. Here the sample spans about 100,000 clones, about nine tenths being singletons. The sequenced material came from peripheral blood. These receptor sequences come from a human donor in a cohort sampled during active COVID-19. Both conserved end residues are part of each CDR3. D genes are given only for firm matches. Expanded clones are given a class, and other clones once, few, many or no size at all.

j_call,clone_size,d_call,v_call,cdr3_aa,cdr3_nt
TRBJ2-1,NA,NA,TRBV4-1,CASSQGRTMGGHEQFF,TGCGCCAGCAGCCAAGGGAGGACTATGGGTGGCCATGAGCAGTTCTTC
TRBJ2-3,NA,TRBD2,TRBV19,CASTPGLAADTQYF,TGTGCCAGTACGCCGGGACTAGCGGCAGATACGCAGTATTTT
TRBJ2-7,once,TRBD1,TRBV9,CASSAGGEQYF,TGTGCCAGCAGCGCAGGGGGCGAGCAGTACTTC
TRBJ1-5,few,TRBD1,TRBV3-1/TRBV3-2,CASSPGGGNQPQHF,TGTGCCAGCAGCCCAGGGGGAGGCAATCAGCCCCAGCATTTT
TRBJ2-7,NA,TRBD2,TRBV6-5,CASSPGTSGGDEQYF,TGTGCCAGCAGCCCAGGGACTAGCGGAGGGGACGAGCAGTACTTC
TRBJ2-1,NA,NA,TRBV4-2,CASSQRGSSYNEQFF,TGTGCCAGCAGCCAACGGGGGAGCTCCTACAATGAGCAGTTCTTC
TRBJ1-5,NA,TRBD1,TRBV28,CASGDSYSNQPQHF,TGTGCCAGCGGGGACAGCTATAGCAATCAGCCCCAGCATTTT
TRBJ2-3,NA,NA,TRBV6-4,CASSEWSGSPNTQYF,TGTGCCAGCAGTGAATGGAGCGGCTCCCCAAATACGCAGTATTTT
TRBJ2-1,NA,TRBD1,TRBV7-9,CASSVDRGSRNEQFF,TGTGCCAGCAGCGTCGACAGGGGGAGTCGGAATGAGCAGTTCTTC
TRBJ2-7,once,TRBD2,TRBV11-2,CASSPTGTNEQYF,TGTGCCAGCAGCCCCACCGGGACTAACGAGCAGTACTTC